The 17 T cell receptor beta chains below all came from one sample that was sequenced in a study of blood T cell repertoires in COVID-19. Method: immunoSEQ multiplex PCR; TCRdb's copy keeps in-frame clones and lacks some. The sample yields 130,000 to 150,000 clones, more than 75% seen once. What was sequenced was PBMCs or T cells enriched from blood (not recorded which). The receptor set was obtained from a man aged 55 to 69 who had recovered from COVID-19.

This CDR3 is CASSSRDRGGGDTQYF. DNA for the CDR3: TGTGCCAGCAGCTCGCGGGACAGGGGCGGCGGAGATACGCAGTATTTT. V and J are TRBV9 and TRBJ2-3; 10 positions agree with TRBD1. With 4 bases clipped from V and 5 bases from J, the junction kept 10 bases outside the gene matches. CDR3 size: 16 residues. The V gene's germline CDR1 is SGDLS and CDR2 YYNGEE. The full variable domain, in which reference TRBV9 and TRBJ2-3 provide the parts outside the CDR3, is DSGVTQTPKHLITATGQRVTLRCSPRSGDLSVYWYQQSLDQGLQFLIQYYNGEERAKGNILERFSAQQFPDLHSELNLSSLELGDSALYFCASSSRDRGGGDTQYFGPGTRLTVL.

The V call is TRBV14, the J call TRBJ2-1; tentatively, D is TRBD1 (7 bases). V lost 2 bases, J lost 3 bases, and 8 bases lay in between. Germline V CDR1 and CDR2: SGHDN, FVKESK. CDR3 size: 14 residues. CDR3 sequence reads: CASSQQGGYNEQFF. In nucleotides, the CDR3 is TGTGCCAGCAGCCAACAGGGGGGCTACAATGAGCAGTTCTTC.

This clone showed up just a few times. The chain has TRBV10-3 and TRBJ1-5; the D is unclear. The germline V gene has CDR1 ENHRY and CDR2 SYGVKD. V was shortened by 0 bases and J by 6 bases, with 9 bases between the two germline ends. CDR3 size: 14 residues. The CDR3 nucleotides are TGTGCCATCAGTGAGTCACGAACCGGTCAGCCCCAGCATTTT. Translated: CAISESRTGQPQHF.

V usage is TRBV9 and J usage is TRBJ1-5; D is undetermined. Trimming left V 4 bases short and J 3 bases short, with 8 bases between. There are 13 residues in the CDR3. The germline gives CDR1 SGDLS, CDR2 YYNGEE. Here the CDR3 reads CASSRSDNQPQHF. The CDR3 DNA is TGTGCCAGCAGCCGCAGTGACAATCAGCCCCAGCATTTT.

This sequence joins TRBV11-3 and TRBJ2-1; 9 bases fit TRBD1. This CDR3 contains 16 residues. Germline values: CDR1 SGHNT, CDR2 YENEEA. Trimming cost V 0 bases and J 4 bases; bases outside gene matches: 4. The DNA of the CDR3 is TGTGCCAGCAGCTTAGAGGACAGGGGTGGTTACAATGAGCAGTTCTTC. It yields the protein CASSLEDRGGYNEQFF.

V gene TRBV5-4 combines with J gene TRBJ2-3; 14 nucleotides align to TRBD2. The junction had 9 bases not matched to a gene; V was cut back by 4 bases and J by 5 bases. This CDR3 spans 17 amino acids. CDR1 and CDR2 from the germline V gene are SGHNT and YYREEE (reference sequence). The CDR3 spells CASSAGLAGGFGDTQYF. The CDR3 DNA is TGTGCCAGCAGCGCCGGACTAGCGGGAGGATTTGGAGATACGCAGTATTTT.

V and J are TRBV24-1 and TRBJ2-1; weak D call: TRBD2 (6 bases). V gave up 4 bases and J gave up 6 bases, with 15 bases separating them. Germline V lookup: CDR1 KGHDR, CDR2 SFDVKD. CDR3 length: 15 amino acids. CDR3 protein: CATSDGGPTVNEQFF. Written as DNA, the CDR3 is TGTGCCACCAGTGACGGGGGACCTACCGTCAATGAGCAGTTCTTC.

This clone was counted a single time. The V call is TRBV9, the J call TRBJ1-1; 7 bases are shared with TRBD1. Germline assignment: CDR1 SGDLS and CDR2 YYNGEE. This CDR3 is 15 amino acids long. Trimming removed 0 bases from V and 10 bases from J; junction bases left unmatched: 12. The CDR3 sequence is CASSVGHRGERRAFF. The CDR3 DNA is TGTGCCAGCAGCGTAGGGCACAGGGGTGAACGTCGAGCTTTCTTT.

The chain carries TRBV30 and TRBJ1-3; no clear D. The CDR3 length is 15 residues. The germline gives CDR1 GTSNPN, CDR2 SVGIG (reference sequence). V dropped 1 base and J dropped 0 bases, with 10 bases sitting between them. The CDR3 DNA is TGTGCCTGGAGTGGCGGAATCCTCTCTGGAAACACCATATATTTT. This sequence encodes CAWSGGILSGNTIYF. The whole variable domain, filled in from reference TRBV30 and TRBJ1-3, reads SQTIHQWPATLVQPVGSPLSLECTVEGTSNPNLYWYRQAAGRGLQLLFYSVGIGQISSEVPQNLSASRPQDRQFILSSKKLLLSDSGFYLCAWSGGILSGNTIYFGEGSWLTVV.

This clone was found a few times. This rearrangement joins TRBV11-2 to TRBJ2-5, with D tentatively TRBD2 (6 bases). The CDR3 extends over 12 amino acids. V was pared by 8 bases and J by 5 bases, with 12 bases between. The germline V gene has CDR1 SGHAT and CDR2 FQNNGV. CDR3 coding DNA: TGTGCCAGCGGTACTAGCTTCGAGACCCAGTACTTC. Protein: CASGTSFETQYF.

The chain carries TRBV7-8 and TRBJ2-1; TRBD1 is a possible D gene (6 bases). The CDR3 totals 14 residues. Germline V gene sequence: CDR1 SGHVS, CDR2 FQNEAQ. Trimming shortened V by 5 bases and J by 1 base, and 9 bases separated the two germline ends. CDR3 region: CASSQQGSYNEQFF. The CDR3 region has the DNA TGTGCCAGCAGCCAACAGGGTTCCTACAATGAGCAGTTCTTC.

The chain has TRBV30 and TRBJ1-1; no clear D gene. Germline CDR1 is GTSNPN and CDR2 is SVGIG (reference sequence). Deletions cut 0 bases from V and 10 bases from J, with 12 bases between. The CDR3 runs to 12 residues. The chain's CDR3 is CAWSVSWAGAFF. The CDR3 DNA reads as TGTGCCTGGAGTGTATCTTGGGCAGGAGCTTTCTTT.

CDR3 nucleotide sequence: TGTGCCAGCAGCTTAACTAGCGGGAGGGGTGCCGGGGAGCTGTTTTTT. As protein: CASSLTSGRGAGELFF. J is TRBJ2-2 and V is TRBV7-3, with TRBD2 identical over 11 bases. V lost 0 bases to trimming and J lost 6 bases; unmatched junction nucleotides: 3. The germline V gene has CDR1 SGHTA and CDR2 FQGTGA. The CDR3 spans 16 residues.

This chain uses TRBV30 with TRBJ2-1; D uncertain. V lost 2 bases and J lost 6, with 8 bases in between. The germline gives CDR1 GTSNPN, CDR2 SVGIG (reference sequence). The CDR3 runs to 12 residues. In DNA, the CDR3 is TGTGCCTGGAGTTGGCAGTCCAATGAGCAGTTCTTC. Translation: CAWSWQSNEQFF.

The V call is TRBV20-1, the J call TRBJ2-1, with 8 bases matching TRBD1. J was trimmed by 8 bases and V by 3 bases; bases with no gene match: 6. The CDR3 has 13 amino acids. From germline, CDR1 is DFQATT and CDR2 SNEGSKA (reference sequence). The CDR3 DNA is TGCAGTGCTAGTAAGAACAGGGGGGATGAGCAGTTCTTC. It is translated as CSASKNRGDEQFF.

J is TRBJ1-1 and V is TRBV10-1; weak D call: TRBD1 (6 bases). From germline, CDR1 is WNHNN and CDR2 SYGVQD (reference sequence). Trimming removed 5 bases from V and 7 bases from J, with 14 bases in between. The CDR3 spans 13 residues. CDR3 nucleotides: TGCGCCAGCAGTCCGACAGGCTGGGATGAAGCTTTCTTT. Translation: CASSPTGWDEAFF.

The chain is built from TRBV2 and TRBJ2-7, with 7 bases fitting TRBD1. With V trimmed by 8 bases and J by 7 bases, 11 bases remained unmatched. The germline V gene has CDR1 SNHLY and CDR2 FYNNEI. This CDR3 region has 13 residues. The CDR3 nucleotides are TGTGCCAGCGGGAACAGGGGTACCCTTGAGCAGTACTTC. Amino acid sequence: CASGNRGTLEQYF.